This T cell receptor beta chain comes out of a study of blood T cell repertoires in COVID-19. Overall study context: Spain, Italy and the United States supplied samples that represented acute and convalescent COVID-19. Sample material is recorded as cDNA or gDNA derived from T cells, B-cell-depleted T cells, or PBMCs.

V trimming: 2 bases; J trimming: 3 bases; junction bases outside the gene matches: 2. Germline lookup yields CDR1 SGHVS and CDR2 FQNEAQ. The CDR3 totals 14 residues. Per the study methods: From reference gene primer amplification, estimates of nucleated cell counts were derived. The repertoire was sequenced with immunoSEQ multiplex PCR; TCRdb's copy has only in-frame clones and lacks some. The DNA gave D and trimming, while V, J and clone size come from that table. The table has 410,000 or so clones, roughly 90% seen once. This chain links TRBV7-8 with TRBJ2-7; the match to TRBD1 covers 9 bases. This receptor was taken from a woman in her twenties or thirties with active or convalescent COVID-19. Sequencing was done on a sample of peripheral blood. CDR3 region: CASSLSGQGYEQYF. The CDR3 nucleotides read TGTGCCAGCAGCTTATCGGGACAGGGCTACGAGCAGTACTTC.